The rows below give T cell receptor beta chains drawn from one sample of a study of shared T cell receptors in the human thymus. Clones were sequenced by immunoSEQ multiplex PCR, and TCRdb holds only the in-frame ones, with some missing. This sample has about 380,000 clones, with over 90% found just once. Sequences were obtained from thymocytes. These receptors were taken from a human donor. The CDR3 runs from the conserved cysteine through the conserved F or W. The order of the fields is D gene, clone size, J gene, V gene, CDR3 protein, CDR3 DNA. A D gene is named only where the DNA matches it firmly. The size field is filled for only some rows; it gives once, few, many or a size class.

>NA|NA|TRBJ2-3|TRBV4-1
CASSHEPLTQYF
TGCGCCAGCAGCCACGAGCCATTAACGCAGTATTTT
>TRBD1|NA|TRBJ2-1|TRBV6-5
CASRTGGNEQFF
TGTGCCAGCAGGACAGGGGGAAATGAGCAGTTCTTC
>TRBD2|once|TRBJ2-1|TRBV18
CASSPDLAGVREQFF
TGTGCCAGCTCACCAGATCTAGCGGGAGTGCGTGAGCAGTTCTTC
>NA|NA|TRBJ2-4|TRBV19
CASRGLGAKNIQYF
TGTGCCAGTAGAGGGTTAGGAGCCAAAAACATTCAGTACTTC
>NA|NA|TRBJ2-2|TRBV7-6
CASSLVAGGTGELFF
TGTGCCAGCAGCTTAGTCGCCGGGGGAACCGGGGAGCTGTTTTTT
>NA|NA|TRBJ1-4|TRBV5-1
CASNREGTNEKLFF
TGCGCCAGCAACAGAGAGGGGACTAATGAAAAACTGTTTTTT
>TRBD2|NA|TRBJ2-3|TRBV5-6
CASSSWRESGTDTQYF
TGTGCCAGCAGCTCCTGGCGGGAGAGCGGCACAGATACGCAGTATTTT
>NA|NA|TRBJ2-1|TRBV5-6
CASSSPGEGRAPSVNEQFF
TGTGCCAGCAGCTCTCCAGGGGAAGGGAGGGCCCCCTCTGTCAATGAGCAGTTCTTC
>TRBD2|NA|TRBJ2-7|TRBV11-2
CASSLELRGLAAHVDYEQYF
TGTGCCAGCAGCTTAGAGTTGCGCGGACTAGCGGCCCATGTAGACTACGAGCAGTACTTC
>TRBD1|NA|TRBJ1-2|TRBV27
CASSHGQGDSGYTF
TGTGCCAGCAGCCATGGACAGGGTGATAGTGGCTACACCTTC
>NA|NA|TRBJ2-7|TRBV19
CASSMGRDSYEQYF
TGTGCCAGTAGTATGGGGCGGGACTCCTACGAGCAGTACTTC
>TRBD2|NA|TRBJ2-7|TRBV6-5
CASRLTVAGRGKQYF
TGTGCCAGCAGACTCACCGTAGCGGGAAGGGGGAAACAGTACTTC
>NA|NA|TRBJ1-1|TRBV19
CASSIGLMNTEAFF
TGTGCCAGTAGTATAGGCTTAATGAACACTGAAGCTTTCTTT
>TRBD1|NA|TRBJ2-2|TRBV19
CASQPIQGASKTGELFF
TGTGCCAGTCAGCCTATACAGGGGGCCTCTAAGACCGGGGAGCTGTTTTTT
>NA|once|TRBJ1-1|TRBV5-5
CASTIFGGLMNTEAFF
TGTGCCAGCACCATCTTTGGGGGACTCATGAACACTGAAGCTTTCTTT
>TRBD1|NA|TRBJ2-7|TRBV28
CASSLKRSRGRAYEQYF
TGTGCCAGCAGTTTAAAGAGGTCCAGGGGGCGCGCCTACGAGCAGTACTTC
>NA|NA|TRBJ2-6|TRBV6-1
CASLRNPGANVLTF
TGTGCCAGCCTTAGGAATCCTGGGGCCAACGTCCTGACTTTC
>NA|few|TRBJ2-7|TRBV27
CASGPGVVAEFYEQYF
TGTGCCAGCGGGCCCGGGGTGGTAGCGGAATTTTACGAGCAGTACTTC
>NA|NA|TRBJ1-4|TRBV14
CASSPSVNQFTELFF
TGTGCCAGCAGCCCCTCAGTGAACCAATTTACCGAACTGTTTTTT
>NA|NA|TRBJ2-3|TRBV28
CASSQGPYIADTQYF
TGTGCCAGCAGCCAAGGCCCCTATATAGCAGATACGCAGTATTTT
>NA|NA|TRBJ1-1|TRBV11-3
CASSLDNGIGTKNTEAFF
TGTGCCAGCAGCTTAGATAATGGGATTGGGACAAAGAACACTGAAGCTTTCTTT
>NA|NA|TRBJ2-1|TRBV27
CASRKYNEQFF
TGTGCCAGCAGGAAGTACAATGAGCAGTTCTTC
>NA|NA|TRBJ2-7|TRBV6-5
CASSPRPGPYEQYF
TGTGCCAGCAGTCCGCGGCCTGGGCCCTACGAGCAGTACTTC
>TRBD2|once|TRBJ2-1|TRBV5-4
CASTHTGGLNNEQFF
TGTGCCAGCACACATACGGGAGGGCTCAACAATGAGCAGTTCTTC
>TRBD2|NA|TRBJ2-5|TRBV6-4
CASSHLAGSQETQYF
TGTGCCAGCAGTCACCTAGCGGGGTCCCAAGAGACCCAGTACTTC
>NA|NA|TRBJ2-5|TRBV28
CASSPGLGRETQYF
TGTGCCAGCAGTCCCGGACTCGGTAGGGAGACCCAGTACTTC
>NA|NA|TRBJ1-2|TRBV7-2
CASILFSGVHYGYTF
TGTGCCAGCATCCTCTTCTCAGGGGTCCACTATGGCTACACCTTC
>TRBD2|NA|TRBJ2-7|TRBV27
CASSLYGGSLPHEQYF
TGTGCCAGCAGTTTATACGGGGGGAGTTTGCCTCACGAGCAGTACTTC
>TRBD1|once|TRBJ1-1|TRBV27
CASSRPGTGVRTEAFF
TGTGCCAGCAGTCGTCCCGGGACAGGGGTGAGGACTGAAGCTTTCTTT
>TRBD2|NA|TRBJ2-7|TRBV27
CASSKTSGWAYEQYF
TGTGCCAGCAGTAAGACTAGCGGGTGGGCCTACGAGCAGTACTTC
>TRBD1|once|TRBJ2-6|TRBV5-4
CASSLNRDRAFGANVLTF
TGTGCCAGCAGCCTAAACCGGGACAGGGCTTTCGGGGCCAACGTCCTGACTTTC
>NA|NA|TRBJ2-7|TRBV13
CASSPGTVSSYEQYF
TGTGCCAGCAGCCCCGGGACTGTTAGCTCCTACGAGCAGTACTTC
>TRBD2|once|TRBJ2-7|TRBV4-1
CASSQDVSAPLAGPLGEQYF
TGCGCCAGCAGCCAAGATGTGAGCGCCCCGCTAGCGGGTCCCCTGGGCGAGCAGTACTTC
>NA|NA|TRBJ2-2|TRBV27
CASSLTNQPRTGELFF
TGTGCCAGCAGTTTAACGAATCAGCCGCGAACCGGGGAGCTGTTTTTT
>NA|NA|TRBJ1-2|TRBV14
CASSNGLRYGYTF
TGTGCCAGCAGCAACGGACTGAGATATGGCTACACCTTC
>NA|NA|TRBJ1-5|TRBV5-1
CASSFGPTRQPQHF
TGCGCCAGCAGCTTTGGCCCCACCAGGCAGCCCCAGCATTTT
>NA|NA|TRBJ1-2|TRBV7-9
CASSSARRLGNYGYTF
TGTGCCAGCAGCTCCGCTCGTCGCTTGGGTAACTATGGCTACACCTTC
>NA|NA|TRBJ2-7|TRBV4-3
CASSQVFPGTPNSRYEQYF
TGCGCCAGCAGCCAAGTATTTCCGGGGACACCGAATTCAAGGTACGAGCAGTACTTC
>NA|NA|TRBJ2-5|TRBV13
CASSPQRTAQETQYF
TGTGCCAGCAGCCCCCAACGGACCGCCCAAGAGACCCAGTACTTC
>NA|NA|TRBJ2-1|TRBV11-3
CASSLDYREQFF
TGTGCCAGCAGCTTAGATTACCGTGAGCAGTTCTTC
>NA|NA|TRBJ1-1|TRBV27
CASSLSRRAGRETEAFF
TGTGCCAGCAGTTTATCTCGGAGGGCAGGGAGGGAGACTGAAGCTTTCTTT